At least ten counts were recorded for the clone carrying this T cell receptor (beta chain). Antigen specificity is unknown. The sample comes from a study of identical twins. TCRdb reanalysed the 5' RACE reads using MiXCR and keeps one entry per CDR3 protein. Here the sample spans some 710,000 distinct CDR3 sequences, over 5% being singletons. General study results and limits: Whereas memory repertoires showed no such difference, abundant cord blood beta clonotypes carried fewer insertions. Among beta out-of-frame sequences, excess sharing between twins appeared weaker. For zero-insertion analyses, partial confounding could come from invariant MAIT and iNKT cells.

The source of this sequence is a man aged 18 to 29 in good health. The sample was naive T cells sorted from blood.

CDR3 region: CASSPAGTLGNTIYF. The CDR3, as DNA: TGTGCCAGCAGTCCAGCGGGGACGCTTGGAAACACCATATATTTT. The chain has TRBV6-1 and TRBJ1-3; perhaps TRBD1 as D (5 bases). The CDR3 sequence is 15 residues long. V lost 5 bases to trimming and J lost 3 bases, with 14 bases between them. Looked up from germline, CDR1 is MNHNS and CDR2 is SASEGT.